The subject of this entry is one T cell receptor beta chain. Its antigen is not known. This sample is drawn from a study of cytomegalovirus exposure and HLA in healthy donors. Study results and caveats: Serostatus for CMV was the only available immune exposure information. In a later analysis, a missense DCLRE1C variant was linked to TCR beta V- and J-gene trimming. Most CMV-associated TCR beta chains appeared HLA-restricted in a later analysis. Per a prior analysis, the majority of TCR beta V segments were productive roughly 90% or roughly 30% of the time.

PCR employed 60 Vbeta and 13 Jbeta primers. Here immunoSEQ multiplex PCR was the method, and the copy in TCRdb shows in-frame clones only, minus some. This repertoire shows about 200,000 clones, around 83% found once; its top ten account for less than 3.5%. The CDR3 has 15 residues. After removal of 4 bases from V and 2 bases from J, the junction contained 4 bases not matched to a gene. Germline-derived CDR1 and CDR2 are SGHRS and YFSETQ. The clonotype originates from a woman in her thirties or forties in good health and CMV-seronegative. Input material: PBMCs. This chain joins TRBV5-1 and TRBJ1-2, with 11 bases that match TRBD1. The CDR3 protein is CASSGWDRGNYGYTF. DNA for the CDR3: TGCGCCAGCAGCGGGTGGGACAGGGGGAACTATGGCTACACCTTC.